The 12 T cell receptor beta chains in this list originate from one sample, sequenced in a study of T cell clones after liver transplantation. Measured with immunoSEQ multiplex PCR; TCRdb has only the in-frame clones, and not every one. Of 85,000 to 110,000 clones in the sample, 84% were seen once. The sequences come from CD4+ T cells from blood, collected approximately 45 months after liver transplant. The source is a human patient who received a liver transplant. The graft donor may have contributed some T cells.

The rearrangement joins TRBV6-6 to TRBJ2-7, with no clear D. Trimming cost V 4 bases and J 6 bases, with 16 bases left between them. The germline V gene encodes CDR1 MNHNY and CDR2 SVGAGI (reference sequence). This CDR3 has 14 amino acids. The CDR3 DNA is TGTGCCAGCAGTTCCGCGGCTTCAGCCAGCGAGCAGTACTTC. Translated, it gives CASSSAASASEQYF.

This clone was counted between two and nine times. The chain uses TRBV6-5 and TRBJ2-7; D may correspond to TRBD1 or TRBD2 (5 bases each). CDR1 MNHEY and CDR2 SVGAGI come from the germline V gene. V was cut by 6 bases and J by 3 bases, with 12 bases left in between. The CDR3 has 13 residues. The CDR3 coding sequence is TGTGCCAGCAGCCCCGGGACCCTCTACGAGCAGTACTTC. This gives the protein CASSPGTLYEQYF.

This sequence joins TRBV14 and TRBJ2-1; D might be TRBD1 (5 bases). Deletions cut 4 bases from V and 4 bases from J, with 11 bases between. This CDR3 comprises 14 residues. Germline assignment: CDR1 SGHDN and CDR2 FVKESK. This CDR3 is CASSLRQKYNEQFF. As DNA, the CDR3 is TGTGCCAGCAGCCTTAGACAGAAATACAATGAGCAGTTCTTC.

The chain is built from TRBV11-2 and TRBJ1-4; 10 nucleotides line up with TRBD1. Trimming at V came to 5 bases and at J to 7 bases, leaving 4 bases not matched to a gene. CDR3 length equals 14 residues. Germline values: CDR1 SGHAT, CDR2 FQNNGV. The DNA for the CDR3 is TGTGCCAGCAGCCTCGGACAGGGGGGTGAAAAACTGTTTTTT. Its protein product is CASSLGQGGEKLFF.

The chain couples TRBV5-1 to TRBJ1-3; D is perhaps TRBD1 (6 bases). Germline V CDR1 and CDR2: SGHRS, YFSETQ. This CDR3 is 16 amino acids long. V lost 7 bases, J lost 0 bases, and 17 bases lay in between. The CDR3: CASAAFGTHSGNTIYF. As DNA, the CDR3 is TGCGCCAGCGCGGCCTTCGGGACACACTCTGGAAACACCATATATTTT.

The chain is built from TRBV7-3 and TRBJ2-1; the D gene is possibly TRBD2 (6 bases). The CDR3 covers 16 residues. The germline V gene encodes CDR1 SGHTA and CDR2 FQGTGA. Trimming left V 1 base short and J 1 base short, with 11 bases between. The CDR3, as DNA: TGTGCCAGCAGCTTAAACCCTAGCGCTTCCTACAATGAGCAGTTCTTC. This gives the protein CASSLNPSASYNEQFF.

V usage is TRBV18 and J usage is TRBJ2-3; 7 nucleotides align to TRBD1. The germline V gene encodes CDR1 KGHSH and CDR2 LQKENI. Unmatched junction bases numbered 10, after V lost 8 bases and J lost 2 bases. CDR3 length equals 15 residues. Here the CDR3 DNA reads TGTGCCAGCACGGAAGACAGGGTGGACACAGATACGCAGTATTTT. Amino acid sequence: CASTEDRVDTDTQYF. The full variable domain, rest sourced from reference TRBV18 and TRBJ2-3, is NAGVMQNPRHLVRRRGQEARLRCSPMKGHSHVYWYRQLPEEGLKFMVYLQKENIIDESGMPKERFSAEFPKEGPSILRIQQVVRGDSAAYFCASTEDRVDTDTQYFGPGTRLTVL.

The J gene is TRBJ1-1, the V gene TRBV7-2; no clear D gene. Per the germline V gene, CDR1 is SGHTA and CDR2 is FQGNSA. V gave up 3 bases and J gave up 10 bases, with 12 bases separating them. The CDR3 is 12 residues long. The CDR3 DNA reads TGTGCCAGCAGCTTGACCAGCCGAGGAGCTTTCTTT. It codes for CASSLTSRGAFF. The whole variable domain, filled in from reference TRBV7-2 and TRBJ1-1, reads GAGVSQSPSNKVTEKGKDVELRCDPISGHTALYWYRQSLGQGLEFLIYFQGNSAPDKSGLPSDRFSAERTGGSVSTLTIQRTQQEDSAVYLCASSLTSRGAFFGQGTRLTVV.

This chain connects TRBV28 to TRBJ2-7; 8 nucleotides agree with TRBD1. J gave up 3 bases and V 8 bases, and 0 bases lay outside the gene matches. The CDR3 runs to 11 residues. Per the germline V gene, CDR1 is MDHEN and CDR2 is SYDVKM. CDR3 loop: CASGQGYEQYF. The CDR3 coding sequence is TGTGCCAGCGGACAGGGCTACGAGCAGTACTTC.

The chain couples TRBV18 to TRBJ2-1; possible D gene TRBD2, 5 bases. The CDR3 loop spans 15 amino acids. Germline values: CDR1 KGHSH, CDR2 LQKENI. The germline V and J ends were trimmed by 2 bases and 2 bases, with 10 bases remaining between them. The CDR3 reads CASSPSVGAYNEQFF. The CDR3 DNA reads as TGTGCCAGCTCACCATCGGTGGGAGCCTACAATGAGCAGTTCTTC. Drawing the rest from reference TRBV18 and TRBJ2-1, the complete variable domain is NAGVMQNPRHLVRRRGQEARLRCSPMKGHSHVYWYRQLPEEGLKFMVYLQKENIIDESGMPKERFSAEFPKEGPSILRIQQVVRGDSAAYFCASSPSVGAYNEQFFGPGTRLTVL.

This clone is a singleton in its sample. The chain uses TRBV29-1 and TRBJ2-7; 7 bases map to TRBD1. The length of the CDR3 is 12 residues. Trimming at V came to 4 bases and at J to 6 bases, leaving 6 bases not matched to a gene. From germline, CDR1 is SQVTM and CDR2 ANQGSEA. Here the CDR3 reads CSVVRDSPEQYF. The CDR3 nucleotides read TGCAGCGTTGTCCGGGACAGCCCCGAGCAGTACTTC.

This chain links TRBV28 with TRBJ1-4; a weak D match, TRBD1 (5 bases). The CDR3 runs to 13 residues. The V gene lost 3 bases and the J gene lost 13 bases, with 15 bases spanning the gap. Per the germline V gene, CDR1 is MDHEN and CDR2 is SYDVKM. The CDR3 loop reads CASSFGGPERLFF. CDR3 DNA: TGTGCCAGCAGTTTCGGGGGTCCGGAACGACTGTTTTTT.